Below, one TCR beta chain is given with its context. Its antigen has not been determined. Base qualities are missing; no much larger clone stands one base away. This sample is drawn from a study of OX40 agonist ivuxolimab in advanced cancers. Regarding the research as a whole: Ivuxolimab, which targeted the costimulatory receptor OX40 (CD134), was an agonistic, fully human IgG2 monoclonal antibody. Intravenous ivuxolimab was administered to patients every 2 weeks at six dose levels: 0.01, 0.1, 0.3, 1.5, 3 and 10 mg/kg. Among the approximately 54 dose-escalation patients, some 20 had hepatocellular carcinoma, roughly 15 melanoma, 9 renal cell carcinoma and 9 head and neck cancer. A male proportion of 75% to 85% and a mean age of approximately 58 years, ranging from 23 to 79, were recorded for the dose-escalation cohort. Patients were allowed to have had prior anti-PD-1, anti-PD-L1 or anti-CTLA-4 therapy, and 30% to 40% of the dose-escalation patients had previously received checkpoint inhibitors. Partial responses were achieved by three dose-escalation patients, of whom one had hepatocellular carcinoma and two had cutaneous melanoma. Peripheral TCRbeta sequencing was intended to test whether TCR sequence diversity was altered and clonal T-cell expansion was caused by ivuxolimab. The paper covers the monotherapy dose-escalation part of the phase I ivuxolimab trial, which included N ≈ 57 patients.

Reading from cysteine to phenylalanine, the CDR3 counts 15 amino acids. Only the CDR3 DNA stays, 45 bases, in frame from base 1. CDR1 and CDR2 were assigned from the germline V gene as SGDLS and YYNGEE. V is cut back by 6 bases and J by 5 bases, with 13 bases in the junction unmatched. For sequencing of the TCRbeta CDR3 region, genomic DNA was extracted from the sorted cells. TCRbeta CDR3 regions were sequenced using the immunoSEQ Assay. Entries here come from immuneACCESS through TCRdb and include only in-frame sequences with V and J called. Some clones fail to appear in such tables; in the studies checked, an unresolved V gene covers under half of the shortfall, and the cause of the remainder is unknown. Across this sample there are approximately 90,000 clones, with approximately 91% seen only once. The ten largest clones add up to 0.25% to 0.3% of the sample. On the study overall, not on this receptor specifically: At doses of 0.1 to 3.0 mg/kg, clonal expansion of both CD4+ and CD8+ T cells in blood was seen between baseline and week 6. On average, CD8+ T cells showed more expanded clones than CD4+ T cells after ivuxolimab. In partial responders in the 0.1-3.0 mg/kg groups, normalized peripheral clonal expansion was found to be among the lowest, especially among CD8+ T cells. Low levels of normalized T-cell clonal expansion were also seen in some patients who did not respond. The antigen specificity of the peripheral T cells that underwent clonal expansion was not determined.

The trial excluded patients who had a history of autoimmune disease or were on systemic immunosuppression. In every dose cohort, peripheral blood was drawn for TCR sequencing at baseline, cycle 4 day 1, and cycle 7 day 1. Samples were obtained from an open-label, multicenter, first-in-human phase I dose-escalation trial of ivuxolimab. Adults with locally advanced or metastatic melanoma, renal cell, hepatocellular, or head and neck squamous cell carcinoma were enrolled in the trial. CD4+ and CD8+ T cells were sorted separately from peripheral blood before TCR sequencing. This sequence was found in an adult with an advanced solid tumor such as melanoma, head and neck, liver or kidney cancer. The V and J genes are TRBV9 and TRBJ2-7; TRBD2 lines up with 8 middle nucleotides. The input for sequencing was CD4+ or CD8+ T cells sorted from blood, taken in a trial of the OX40 agonist ivuxolimab. For the CDR3, the sequence is CASNPLGAGVDEQYF. The base sequence is TGTGCCAGCAACCCCTTAGGAGCGGGGGTCGACGAGCAGTACTTC.